The 24 T cell receptor beta chains below were found in one sample sequenced in a study of blood T cell repertoires in COVID-19. Produced via immunoSEQ multiplex PCR; TCRdb's table is partial and in-frame only. Here the sample spans 190,000 or so clones, almost 85% being singletons. The source material was peripheral blood. All receptors come from a human donor with acute or convalescent COVID-19. The donor label of this sample is uncertain.

This chain joins TRBV12-5 and TRBJ1-4; 9 positions agree with TRBD1. The trim removed 5 bases at V and 3 bases at J, leaving 4 bases unmatched. From germline, CDR1 is LGHNT and CDR2 FRNRAP. The CDR3 is made up of 15 amino acids. The CDR3 sequence: CASGLTGGPNEKLFF. CDR3 in DNA: TGTGCTAGTGGTCTCACAGGGGGCCCTAATGAAAAACTGTTTTTT.

The chain combines TRBV10-3 with TRBJ2-7; tentatively, D is TRBD1 (6 bases). This CDR3 has 17 amino acids. V lost 0 bases to trimming and J lost 7 bases, with 22 bases between them. Germline loops: CDR1 ENHRY, CDR2 SYGVKD. The CDR3 nucleotides read TGTGCCATCAGTGAGTCGATAGGGCAGGGGCTAGCTTGGGAGCAGTACTTC. This encodes CAISESIGQGLAWEQYF.

This clone was counted only a few times. V gene TRBV2 combines with J gene TRBJ2-1, with 13 bases that match TRBD2. From germline, CDR1 is SNHLY and CDR2 FYNNEI. The CDR3 is 15 residues long. V was pared by 8 bases and J by 7 bases, with 8 bases of the junction left unmatched. The CDR3 region has the DNA TGTGCCAGCGGCAGGACTAGCGGGAGTTTTAATGAGCAGTTCTTC. This codes for CASGRTSGSFNEQFF.

This clone was seen a single time. V usage is TRBV9 and J usage is TRBJ1-2; 7 bases match TRBD1. The CDR3 contains 13 residues. V was clipped by 2 bases and J by 4 bases; unmatched bases: 2. The germline gives CDR1 SGDLS, CDR2 YYNGEE. As DNA, the CDR3 is TGTGCCAGCAGCGTCGCAGGGGGCTATGGCTACACCTTC. Translated: CASSVAGGYGYTF.

CDR3 loop: CASSLDTGIGYTF. In nucleotides, the CDR3 is TGCGCCAGCAGCTTGGACACAGGGATTGGCTACACCTTC. V gene TRBV5-1 combines with J gene TRBJ1-2; D possibly corresponds to TRBD1 (6 bases). V was clipped by 0 bases and J by 7 bases, with 10 bases between them. From germline, CDR1 is SGHRS and CDR2 YFSETQ. The CDR3 is made up of 13 amino acids.

The V call is TRBV6-2 or TRBV6-3, the J call TRBJ2-7; D call uncertain. V was pared by 0 bases and J by 2 bases, with 17 bases between. This CDR3 is built from 17 residues. Germline CDR1 is MNHEY and CDR2 is SVGEGT. In nucleotides, the CDR3 is TGTGCCAGCAGTTACTCGGGTCCCATAGCAGATGCCTACGAGCAGTACTTC. Amino acid sequence: CASSYSGPIADAYEQYF.

This clone was detected once. CDR3: CASSRTQTRSEAFF. The CDR3 coding sequence is TGCGCCAGCAGCCGGACTCAGACCCGGTCCGAAGCTTTCTTT. The J gene is TRBJ1-1, the V gene TRBV5-1; D unresolved. The germline CDR1 and CDR2 sequences are SGHRS and YFSETQ. V was clipped by 4 bases and J by 8 bases, with 18 bases between them. The CDR3 runs 14 residues.

The J gene is TRBJ2-2, the V gene TRBV2, with a possible D match to TRBD1 (6 bases). The CDR3 runs to 15 residues. V shed 7 bases and J shed 2 bases, with 14 bases lying between them. Germline V gene lookup returns CDR1 SNHLY and CDR2 FYNNEI. CDR3 region: CASIDQGYNTGELFF. The DNA of the CDR3 is TGTGCCAGCATCGATCAGGGGTATAACACCGGGGAGCTGTTTTTT.

The gene calls are TRBV2 and TRBJ1-6; TRBD1 aligns across 9 bases. V was pared by 7 bases and J by 9 bases, with 10 bases of the junction left unmatched. The CDR3 is 15 residues long. Germline assignment: CDR1 SNHLY and CDR2 FYNNEI. CDR3 sequence reads: CASTGTGLRGSPLHF. In DNA form, the CDR3 reads TGTGCCAGCACCGGGACAGGGCTAAGAGGTTCACCCCTCCACTTT.

This clone was counted only a few times. This chain connects TRBV28 to TRBJ2-7; no firm D call. Trimming took 2 bases from V and 7 from J, leaving 9 bases between them. Germline V gives CDR1 MDHEN, CDR2 SYDVKM. The CDR3 has 12 amino acids. The CDR3 sequence: CASSLPAREQYF. In nucleotides, the CDR3 is TGTGCCAGCAGTTTACCCGCGCGGGAGCAGTACTTC. Based on the CDR3 plus reference TRBV28 and TRBJ2-7, the full variable domain is DVKVTQSSRYLVKRTGEKVFLECVQDMDHENMFWYRQDPGLGLRLIYFSYDVKMKEKGDIPEGYSVSREKKERFSLILESASTNQTSMYLCASSLPAREQYFGPGTRLTVT.

V and J are TRBV29-1 and TRBJ2-2; possibly TRBD2 for D (8 bases). The CDR3 runs 15 residues. Deletions cut 4 bases from V and 4 bases from J, with 16 bases between. CDR1 SQVTM and CDR2 ANQGSEA come from the germline V gene. DNA for the CDR3: TGCAGCGTTGCCGGGGGGGCAGGGGGCACCGGGGAGCTGTTTTTT. This codes for CSVAGGAGGTGELFF.

This clone occurred once. The same CDR3 is also encoded by other DNA sequences in this sample. The chain recombines TRBV7-2 with TRBJ2-7; weak D call: TRBD1 (6 bases). CDR1 SGHTA and CDR2 FQGNSA come from the germline V gene. The CDR3 is 12 amino acids. With 5 bases removed from V and 6 bases from J, the gap between germline ends came to 11 bases. CDR3 in amino acids: CASSLTGSEQYF. CDR3 bases: TGTGCCAGCAGCCTTACAGGGTCCGAGCAGTACTTC.

The J gene is TRBJ2-1, the V gene TRBV10-1, with D maybe TRBD1 (5 bases). With 3 bases removed from V and 5 bases from J, the gap between germline ends came to 17 bases. From germline, CDR1 is WNHNN and CDR2 SYGVQD (reference sequence). The CDR3 loop spans 16 amino acids. CDR3: CASSDKSSLGHNEQFF. The CDR3 DNA is TGCGCCAGCAGTGACAAGTCCTCCTTGGGGCACAATGAGCAGTTCTTC.

V is TRBV4-1 and J is TRBJ1-2, with no clear D. Trimming pared 1 base from V and 6 bases from J, leaving 18 bases between. Looked up from germline, CDR1 is MGHRA and CDR2 is YSYEKL. The CDR3 extends over 16 amino acids. DNA for the CDR3: TGCGCCAGCAGCCAAGCTCTCTCTGGAGTAAACAATGGCTACACCTTC. Translation: CASSQALSGVNNGYTF.

The gene calls are TRBV19 and TRBJ1-3; TRBD1 might be the D (5 bases). Trimming pared 7 bases from V and 0 bases from J, leaving 10 bases between. The CDR3 loop spans 14 amino acids. The germline V gene encodes CDR1 LNHDA and CDR2 SQIVND (reference sequence). The CDR3 DNA reads TGTGCCAGTAAGAGGGGACTCTCTGGAAACACCATATATTTT. It codes for CASKRGLSGNTIYF.

This rearrangement joins TRBV27 to TRBJ2-1; no definite D call. This CDR3 is 14 amino acids long. Germline V lookup: CDR1 MNHEY, CDR2 SMNVEV (reference sequence). The V end was cut by 2 bases, the J end by 7 bases, with 12 bases between. CDR3 in amino acids: CASSLLELGNEQFF. The CDR3, as DNA: TGTGCCAGCAGTTTACTGGAGCTGGGTAATGAGCAGTTCTTC.

This chain uses TRBV29-1 with TRBJ1-2; 8 positions agree with TRBD1. This CDR3 is 13 amino acids long. The germline CDR1 and CDR2 sequences are SQVTM and ANQGSEA. The junction had 6 bases not matched to a gene; V was cut back by 4 bases and J by 5 bases. CDR3 DNA: TGCAGCGTTGGGGGACAGGAGACTTATGGCTACACCTTC. Residues: CSVGGQETYGYTF.

The chain carries TRBV10-3 and TRBJ1-2; TRBD1 matches at 8 bases. The germline CDR1 and CDR2 sequences are ENHRY and SYGVKD. The CDR3 has 13 residues. Trimming cost V 4 bases and J 7 bases; bases outside gene matches: 5. CDR3 coding DNA: TGTGCCATCAGTGTCGGACAGGGAGGTGGCTACACCTTC. Encoded protein: CAISVGQGGGYTF.

The chain joins TRBV6-1 to TRBJ2-5; tentatively, D is TRBD2 (5 bases). CDR1 is MNHNS, CDR2 SASEGT, per germline. This CDR3 region has 14 residues. Trimming took off 2 bases at V and 7 bases at J, with 14 bases between the two ends. The CDR3 DNA reads TGTGCCAGCAGTGAACAAACAGTTGGAGGGACCCAGTACTTC. This encodes CASSEQTVGGTQYF.

The chain joins TRBV7-2 to TRBJ2-5, with 10 nucleotides matching TRBD2. V gave up 5 bases and J gave up 7 bases; unmatched junction bases: 13. Germline V lookup: CDR1 SGHTA, CDR2 FQGNSA. The CDR3 is 16 residues long. CDR3 in amino acids: CASSPWTSGKMGTQYF. CDR3 nucleotides: TGTGCCAGCAGCCCTTGGACTAGCGGCAAGATGGGGACCCAGTACTTC.

J is TRBJ1-6 and V is TRBV4-1; 10 bases fit TRBD1. The CDR3 covers 17 residues. With V trimmed by 3 bases and J by 2 bases, 4 bases remained unmatched. The germline V gene has CDR1 MGHRA and CDR2 YSYEKL. The CDR3 loop reads CASSQATGGAYNSPLHF. The CDR3 nucleotides are TGCGCCAGCAGCCAGGCGACAGGGGGCGCCTATAATTCACCCCTCCACTTT.

The chain couples TRBV27 to TRBJ2-6, with TRBD1 identical over 8 bases. CDR3 length: 18 amino acids. The germline CDR1 and CDR2 sequences are MNHEY and SMNVEV (reference sequence). Trimming cost V 1 base and J 2 bases; bases outside gene matches: 7. Here the CDR3 reads CASSLYGTGGTGANVLTF. CDR3 DNA sequence: TGTGCCAGCAGTTTATATGGGACAGGCGGGACTGGGGCCAACGTCCTGACTTTC.

The chain carries TRBV7-9 and TRBJ2-1; 8 bases match TRBD1. Germline CDR1 SEHNR, CDR2 FQNEAQ (reference sequence). The CDR3 runs 15 residues. V lost 3 bases, J lost 4 bases, and 5 bases stayed unmatched. CDR3 loop: CASSFQGAVYNEQFF. The CDR3, as DNA: TGTGCCAGCAGCTTCCAGGGGGCGGTGTACAATGAGCAGTTCTTC.

The chain uses TRBV15 and TRBJ2-1; D remains unclear. The CDR3 has 13 amino acids. CDR1 is LNHNV and CDR2 is YYDKDF in the germline V gene (reference sequence). Trimming cost V 0 bases and J 8 bases, with 8 bases left between them. CDR3 residues: CATSRDRSHEQFF. The CDR3, as DNA: TGTGCCACCAGCAGAGATCGCAGTCATGAGCAGTTCTTC. The full variable domain, in which reference TRBV15 and TRBJ2-1 provide the parts outside the CDR3, is DAMVIQNPRYQVTQFGKPVTLSCSQTLNHNVMYWYQQKSSQAPKLLFHYYDKDFNNEADTPDNFQSRRPNTSFCFLDIRSPGLGDTAMYLCATSRDRSHEQFFGPGTRLTVL.